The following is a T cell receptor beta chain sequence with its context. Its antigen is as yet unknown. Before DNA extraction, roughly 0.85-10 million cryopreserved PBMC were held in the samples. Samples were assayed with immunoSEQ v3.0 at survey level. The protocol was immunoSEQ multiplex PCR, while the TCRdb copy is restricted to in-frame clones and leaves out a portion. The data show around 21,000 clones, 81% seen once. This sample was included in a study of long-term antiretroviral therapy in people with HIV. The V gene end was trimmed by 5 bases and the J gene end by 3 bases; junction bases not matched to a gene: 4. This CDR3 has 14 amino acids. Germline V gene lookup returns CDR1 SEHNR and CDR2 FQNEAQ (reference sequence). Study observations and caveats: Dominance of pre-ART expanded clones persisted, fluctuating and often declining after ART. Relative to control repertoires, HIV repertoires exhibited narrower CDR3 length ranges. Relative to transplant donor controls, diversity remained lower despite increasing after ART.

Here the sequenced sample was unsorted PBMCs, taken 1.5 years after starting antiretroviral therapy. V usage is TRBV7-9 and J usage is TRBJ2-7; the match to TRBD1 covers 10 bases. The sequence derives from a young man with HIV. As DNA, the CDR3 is TGTGCCAGCAGCCAACGGGACAGGGGCTACGAGCAGTACTTC. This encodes CASSQRDRGYEQYF.